Listed below are T cell receptor beta chains from one sample, sequenced in a study of T cell repertoires in cytomegalovirus infection. TCRdb fed the reads into MiXCR, producing one record per CDR3 protein. This sample has roughly 300,000 distinct CDR3 sequences; about 23% occur once, and the top ten carry about 15%. Specimen: PBMCs. The receptor set was obtained from a human donor in good health (CMV status not recorded). Some clones in this sample may be carry-over from other donors' samples. The CDR3 runs from the conserved cysteine through the conserved F or W. A D gene is named only where the DNA matches it firmly. Where a row states a size, it is once, few, many or the class of an expanded clone; other rows omit it.

size	V	J	D	DNA	CDR3
many	TRBV4-2	TRBJ2-5	-	TGTGCCAGCAGCCAAGTTCTCGGACAGAAGGAGACCCAGTACTTC	CASSQVLGQKETQYF
-	TRBV29-1	TRBJ2-1	-	TGCAGCGTTGGTGGGGGCACCTACAATGAGCAGTTCTTC	CSVGGGTYNEQFF
-	TRBV12-3/TRBV12-4	TRBJ1-1	TRBD1	TGTGCCAGCAGGTTTGATGCGGGACAGAGCACTGAAGCTTTCTTT	CASRFDAGQSTEAFF
many	TRBV4-1	TRBJ1-4	-	TGCGCCAGCAGCCAAGATCGGCAGGCACAGGAAAAACTGTTTTTT	CASSQDRQAQEKLFF
many	TRBV7-2	TRBJ2-5	TRBD1	TGTGCCAGCAGCTACGCCAGTCAGGGGGCAGGGACCCAGTACTTC	CASSYASQGAGTQYF
many	TRBV5-4	TRBJ2-1	TRBD1	TGTGCCAGCAGCTCCCGGGACAGGGGTTACAATGAGCAGTTCTTC	CASSSRDRGYNEQFF
-	TRBV18	TRBJ1-5	-	TGTGCCAGCTCACCAACCAGTAATCAGCCCCAGCATTTT	CASSPTSNQPQHF
few	TRBV27	TRBJ2-1	-	TGTGCCAGCAGTCTCCTAAGCGCCCGGTCGGGTGAGCAGTTCTTC	CASSLLSARSGEQFF
few	TRBV5-1	TRBJ2-3	-	TGCGCCAGCAGCTTGGGACTACAGGGAGCCGATACGCAGTATTTT	CASSLGLQGADTQYF
few	TRBV12-3/TRBV12-4	TRBJ2-2	-	TGTGCCAGCAGCCAAATAGGCGGAGGCAGATCGAACACCGGGGAGCTGTTTTTT	CASSQIGGGRSNTGELFF
-	TRBV12-3/TRBV12-4	TRBJ2-4	-	TGTGCCAGCAGTCCGACTGGGACGGCATTTCAGTACTTC	CASSPTGTAFQYF
-	TRBV7-9	TRBJ1-1	-	TGTGCCAGCAGCTTAGAATCGGGACAGAACACTGAAGCTTTCTTT	CASSLESGQNTEAFF
many	TRBV29-1	TRBJ2-7	-	TGCAGCGTTGAACGGGGACCGGGACGGGACACCGGGCAGTACTTC	CSVERGPGRDTGQYF
-	TRBV7-2	TRBJ1-2	TRBD1	TGTGCCAGCAGCACTAGGCCCTTGACAGGGCTTGTTGGCTACACCTTC	CASSTRPLTGLVGYTF
once	TRBV2	TRBJ1-1	-	TGTGCCAGCAGTCTTACTCTGGCTGAAGCTTTCTTT	CASSLTLAEAFF
few	TRBV29-1	TRBJ1-1	-	TGCAGCGTTATAAGGGCCGTAAGGGGGACTGAAGCTTTCTTT	CSVIRAVRGTEAFF
-	TRBV5-1	TRBJ1-3	-	TGCGCCAGCAGCCGTCAGGGTAGTGGAAACACCATATATTTT	CASSRQGSGNTIYF
few	TRBV12-3/TRBV12-4	TRBJ2-2	TRBD2	TGTGCCAGCAGTTTTATAGCGGGAGGGCCCGGGGAGCTGTTTTTT	CASSFIAGGPGELFF
-	TRBV5-3	TRBJ2-1	TRBD2	TGTGCCAGCAGCTTACTAGCGGGAGGGCCTAATTCCTACAATGAGCAGTTCTTC	CASSLLAGGPNSYNEQFF
-	TRBV27	TRBJ2-7	TRBD2	TGTGCCAGCAGTTTATACAACGGGAGGGTCGAGCAGTACTTC	CASSLYNGRVEQYF
-	TRBV24-1	TRBJ2-1	-	TGTGCCACCAGTGACCCCGGGACTGCCAACTACAATGAGCAGTTCTTC	CATSDPGTANYNEQFF
few	TRBV6-2/TRBV6-3	TRBJ2-7	TRBD2	TGTGCCAGCAGTAACCTAGCGGGAGTACAGTACGAGCAGTACTTC	CASSNLAGVQYEQYF
-	TRBV6-2/TRBV6-3	TRBJ2-2	-	TGTGCCAGCAGTTACCAGGAAACCGGGGAGCTGTTTTTT	CASSYQETGELFF
-	TRBV28	TRBJ2-1	-	TGTGCCAGCAGTTTAACAGGCTTTGGTGAGCAGTTCTTC	CASSLTGFGEQFF
-	TRBV20-1	TRBJ2-3	TRBD2	TGCAGCCAAACTAGCGTGAGTGGGGATACGCAGTATTTT	CSQTSVSGDTQYF
few	TRBV7-2	TRBJ2-7	TRBD2	TGTGCCAGCAGCTTTACGGCTAGCGGATCCTACGAGCAGTACTTC	CASSFTASGSYEQYF
-	TRBV7-2	TRBJ2-7	-	TGTGCCAGCAGCTCATGGACAGAGAGCTCCTACGAGCAGTACTTC	CASSSWTESSYEQYF
-	TRBV20-1	TRBJ2-1	TRBD2	TGCAGTGCCGCAGCGGGAAGAGATAGGAATGAGCAGTTCTTC	CSAAAGRDRNEQFF
-	TRBV10-3	TRBJ1-3	TRBD1	TGTGCCATCAGATCGACAGGGGTCGGAAACACCATATATTTT	CAIRSTGVGNTIYF
-	TRBV7-2	TRBJ2-1	-	TGTGCCAGCAGCTTCCCCGGGATTGAGTACTTCTTC	CASSFPGIEYFF
few	TRBV28	TRBJ2-7	-	TGTGCCAGCTCCCAGCCAGGCTACGAGCAGTACTTC	CASSQPGYEQYF